Shown below are 16 T cell receptor beta chains from a single sample sequenced in a study of T cells in Graves' hyperthyroidism and ophthalmopathy. Template material for amplifying TCR beta CDR3 regions consisted of RNA transcripts. The TCR CDR3 first-round RT-PCR relied on the HTBI primer set. TCRdb processed the multiplex PCR reads anew with MiXCR; each CDR3 protein has one entry. The sample contains hundreds of thousands of distinct CDR3 sequences, about 16% of which appear only once. The sample comprised blood. The receptors derive from a woman aged 40 to 50 with Graves' ophthalmopathy.

The rearrangement joins TRBV5-6 to TRBJ2-1, with a weak D call TRBD1 (6 bases). Deletions cut 4 bases from V and 14 bases from J, with 19 bases between. Germline CDR1 is SGHDT and CDR2 is YYEEEE. The CDR3 is 13 amino acids. The CDR3 bases are TGTGCCAGCAGCCTAGGACCCACAGGGACGGAGTTCTTC. Residues: CASSLGPTGTEFF.

In its sample, this clonotype was seen a few times. The V and J genes are TRBV7-2 and TRBJ2-3; D is ambiguous. The germline V and J ends were trimmed by 5 bases and 2 bases, with 14 bases remaining between them. This CDR3 spans 15 amino acids. The germline gives CDR1 SGHTA, CDR2 FQGNSA. In DNA form, the CDR3 reads TGTGCCAGCAGCCGACGGGCAAGCGACACAGATACGCAGTATTTT. Residues: CASSRRASDTDTQYF.

The rearrangement links TRBV6-2 or TRBV6-3 to TRBJ1-2, with TRBD1 as a possible D gene (5 bases). Trimming left V 7 bases short and J 5 bases short, with 14 bases between. The germline V gene encodes CDR1 MNHEY and CDR2 SVGEGT. This CDR3 contains 13 residues. CDR3 region: CASKGRITYGYTF. The DNA of the CDR3 is TGTGCCAGCAAGGGGAGAATTACGTATGGCTACACCTTC.

This clonotype was counted a few times. The V and J genes are TRBV7-9 and TRBJ2-5; 9 bases align to TRBD1. Germline CDR1 and CDR2: SEHNR and FQNEAQ (reference sequence). After removal of 4 bases from V and 5 bases from J, the junction contained 11 bases not matched to a gene. The CDR3 length is 16 residues. DNA of the CDR3: TGTGCCAGCAGCTCCACCAAGGGACAGGGAGGGGAGACCCAGTACTTC. It yields the protein CASSSTKGQGGETQYF.

This clonotype turned up a few times. One base away lies a much larger clone, so this may be a sequencing read error. The V and J genes are TRBV11-2 and TRBJ2-5; 13 bases agree with TRBD2. Germline V CDR1 and CDR2: SGHAT, FQNNGV. The CDR3 sequence is 17 residues long. CDR3 residues: CASSLGTGLAGVEAQYF. CDR3 nucleotides: TGTGCCAGCAGCTTAGGGACCGGACTAGCGGGAGTAGAGGCCCAGTACTTC.

This clonotype was found many times. The chain links TRBV5-1 to TRBJ2-7, with D hard to call. V gave up 7 bases and J gave up 3 bases, with 17 bases separating them. There are 14 residues in the CDR3. Germline values: CDR1 SGHRS, CDR2 YFSETQ. The CDR3, as DNA: TGCGCCAGCGGCAAGGACCTTACAAGCTACGAGCAGTACTTC. It codes for CASGKDLTSYEQYF.

This sequence joins TRBV12-3 or TRBV12-4 and TRBJ1-1; 7 bases map to TRBD1. This CDR3 comprises 14 residues. V lost 8 bases, J lost 4 bases, and 10 bases stayed unmatched. The CDR3 bases are TGTGCCAGCCGGGACAGAGGAGGGAGCACTGAAGCTTTCTTT. Translation gives CASRDRGGSTEAFF.

The table lists this clonotype with a few counts. The chain has TRBV28 and TRBJ2-2, with a possible D match to TRBD1 (8 bases). This CDR3 is built from 14 residues. V lost 6 bases and J 6 bases, leaving 14 bases between the germline ends. Germline V gene sequence: CDR1 MDHEN, CDR2 SYDVKM. CDR3 DNA sequence: TGTGCCAGCAGCTGGACAGGGAGGGCCGGGGAGCTGTTTTTT. It codes for CASSWTGRAGELFF.

For this clonotype: Here the CDR3 omits its conserved ending phenylalanine or tryptophan, so a read error is the likely source. The chain combines TRBV30 with TRBJ2-3, with TRBD2 matching 9 bases. CDR3 size: 11 residues. J lost 3 bases, V lost 8 bases, and 0 bases had no gene match. CDR1 is GTSNPN, CDR2 SVGIG, per germline (reference sequence). The CDR3 DNA sequence: TGTGCCGCGGGGGGGACAGATACGCAGTATCTT. Encoded protein: CAAGGTDTQYL.

This clonotype has just a few counts. The chain employs TRBV15 and TRBJ2-1, with D perhaps matching TRBD2 (7 bases). V was trimmed by 1 base and J by 6 bases, leaving 25 bases between them. Looked up from germline, CDR1 is LNHNV and CDR2 is YYDKDF (reference sequence). The CDR3 contains 19 residues. CDR3 sequence reads: CATSRGGGRGGQILNEQFF. CDR3 in DNA: TGTGCCACCAGCAGAGGGGGAGGGAGGGGGGGCCAAATCCTCAATGAGCAGTTCTTC.

This clonotype showed up many times. The chain has TRBV28 and TRBJ1-2; 7 bases are a match to TRBD1. V was clipped by 8 bases and J by 8 bases; unmatched bases: 11. The CDR3 has 13 residues. The germline gives CDR1 MDHEN, CDR2 SYDVKM. The CDR3 region is CASRPTGFEGYTF. DNA for the CDR3: TGTGCCAGCCGACCGACAGGGTTCGAGGGCTACACCTTC.

V gene TRBV7-9 combines with J gene TRBJ2-7, with TRBD2 matching 12 bases. CDR1 and CDR2 (germline): SEHNR, FQNEAQ (reference sequence). After removal of 1 base from V and 5 bases from J, the junction contained 9 bases not matched to a gene. The CDR3 has 17 residues. CDR3 sequence reads: CASSLGRLAGVYHEQYF. The CDR3 nucleotides are TGTGCCAGCAGCTTAGGAAGACTAGCGGGAGTGTACCACGAGCAGTACTTC.

This clonotype was found many times. V is TRBV7-3 and J is TRBJ2-3; 11 bases are a match to TRBD2. Germline CDR1 and CDR2: SGHTA and FQGTGA. This CDR3 region has 16 residues. The V and J ends lost 5 bases and 1 base, in that order; junction bases with no gene match: 5. CDR3 protein: CASSPQLAGGTDTQYF. DNA of the CDR3: TGTGCCAGCAGCCCCCAACTAGCGGGAGGCACAGATACGCAGTATTTT.

This clonotype was counted many times. The V and J genes are TRBV15 and TRBJ2-7, with TRBD1 matching 7 bases. Unmatched junction bases numbered 5, after V lost 0 bases and J lost 3 bases. This CDR3 is built from 15 residues. Germline values: CDR1 LNHNV, CDR2 YYDKDF (reference sequence). DNA of the CDR3: TGTGCCACCAGCAGAGAAGTGGCAGGGGGCTACGAGCAGTACTTC. It codes for CATSREVAGGYEQYF.

The table lists this clonotype with many counts. The J gene is TRBJ2-7, the V gene TRBV20-1; TRBD2 matches at 8 bases. The CDR3 consists of 15 residues. The ends lost 3 bases at V and 7 bases at J; junction bases unmatched: 14. The germline V gene has CDR1 DFQATT and CDR2 SNEGSKA (reference sequence). The CDR3 sequence is CSASGSSGRHGEQYF. DNA of the CDR3: TGCAGTGCTAGTGGCTCTAGCGGGCGGCATGGGGAGCAGTACTTC.

The genes are TRBV2 and TRBJ1-5, with no clear D. Trimming took off 2 bases at V and 2 bases at J, with 13 bases between the two ends. CDR1 SNHLY and CDR2 FYNNEI come from the germline V gene. This CDR3 spans 16 amino acids. The DNA of the CDR3 is TGTGCCAGCAGTGAACGGGCCTCCACGCGCAATCAGCCCCAGCATTTT. Translated, it gives CASSERASTRNQPQHF.